Detailed here is one T cell receptor beta chain. The antigen is unknown. This entry comes from a study of OX40 agonist ivuxolimab in advanced cancers. Looking at the study overall: In this cohort, patients received ivuxolimab, an agonistic anti-OX40 (CD134) antibody. Those enrolled were roughly 80% male, with a mean age of about 60 years and ages from about 20 to 85.

Germline CDR1 MRHNA, CDR2 SNTAGT. V gave up 0 bases and J gave up 1 base, with 6 bases separating them. This CDR3 contains 15 residues. Findings of the study overall: Relative to CD4+, CD8+ T cells held more expanded clones on average.

Generated by immunoSEQ multiplex PCR, the TCRdb table keeps only in-frame clones and is missing some. The sample includes some 82,000 clones, about 93% of them seen just once. This clonotype originated in an adult with an advanced solid tumor such as melanoma, head and neck, liver or kidney cancer. The sample was CD4+ or CD8+ T cells sorted from blood, taken in a trial of the OX40 agonist ivuxolimab. The chain carries TRBV6-4 and TRBJ2-2; TRBD2 might be the D (5 bases). The DNA of the CDR3 is TGTGCCAGCAGTGACTCGGGGAGGAACACCGGGGAGCTGTTTTTT. Amino acids: CASSDSGRNTGELFF.